The 21 T cell receptor beta chains presented below share a single source sample, sequenced in a study of T cell clonotyping in hematopoietic cell transplantation. Sequenced by immunoSEQ multiplex PCR; TCRdb stores in-frame clones only, minus some. The sample has about 5,000 clones, 94% seen once. The specimen comprised PBMCs, sampled 180 days after allogeneic stem cell transplant. These receptors all stem from a male patient in his sixties who had an allogeneic stem cell transplant from a related donor, so the T cells may come from the graft donor. Some clones in this sample may be carry-over from other donors' samples.

The chain uses TRBV5-8 and TRBJ1-6, with a weak D call TRBD1 (5 bases). Between the trimmed V and J ends, which lost 2 bases and 3 bases, there was a span of 9 bases. The CDR3 has 15 residues. Looked up from germline, CDR1 is SGHTS and CDR2 is YDEGEE. In nucleotides, the CDR3 is TGTGCCAGCAGCTTCGGGCAGGGCTATAATTCACCCCTCCACTTT. Amino acid sequence: CASSFGQGYNSPLHF.

The V gene is TRBV20-1, the J gene TRBJ2-7; 7 nucleotides align to TRBD1. The V and J ends lost 6 bases and 2 bases, in that order; junction bases with no gene match: 1. Per germline, CDR1 DFQATT and CDR2 SNEGSKA (reference sequence). There are 11 residues in the CDR3. This chain's CDR3 is CSAGGAYEQYF. The CDR3 coding sequence is TGCAGTGCAGGGGGCGCCTACGAGCAGTACTTC.

This clone was seen just once. The V and J genes are TRBV7-2 and TRBJ1-4; a possible D gene is TRBD1 (5 bases). This CDR3 has 14 residues. V was clipped by 5 bases and J by 8 bases, with 15 bases between them. The germline gives CDR1 SGHTA, CDR2 FQGNSA. The CDR3 sequence is CASSPWPTDEKLFF. The CDR3 region has the DNA TGTGCCAGCAGCCCATGGCCGACAGACGAAAAACTGTTTTTT.

This chain uses TRBV5-1 with TRBJ1-5; D is unclear. The V end was cut by 0 bases, the J end by 0 bases, with 4 bases between. This CDR3 comprises 14 residues. Germline V gene data show CDR1 as SGHRS and CDR2 as YFSETQ. CDR3: CASSLDSSNQPQHF. The CDR3 coding sequence is TGCGCCAGCAGCTTGGACAGTAGCAATCAGCCCCAGCATTTT.

The V call is TRBV10-3, the J call TRBJ2-7; TRBD2 aligns across 11 bases. This CDR3 comprises 14 residues. Germline CDR1 and CDR2: ENHRY and SYGVKD. The V gene end was trimmed by 8 bases and the J gene end by 7 bases; junction bases not matched to a gene: 10. CDR3 sequence (DNA): TGTGCCATCTGGAACCCTAGCGGGGGGATTGAGCAGTACTTC. Its translation: CAIWNPSGGIEQYF.

The chain recombines TRBV6-5 with TRBJ1-6; no clear D. V lost 8 bases, J lost 6 bases, and 11 bases lay in between. Germline CDR1 MNHEY, CDR2 SVGAGI. The CDR3 contains 13 residues. The CDR3 protein is CASGWTANSPLHF. In DNA form, the CDR3 reads TGTGCCAGCGGCTGGACGGCTAATTCACCCCTCCACTTT.

The rearrangement uses TRBV6-5 and TRBJ1-1, with 7 positions matching TRBD1. Germline V gene lookup returns CDR1 MNHEY and CDR2 SVGAGI. There are 13 residues in the CDR3. J lost 3 bases, V lost 6 bases, and 4 bases had no gene match. Here the CDR3 reads CASRPDRDTEAFF. The CDR3 DNA is TGTGCCAGCAGACCCGACAGGGACACTGAAGCTTTCTTT.

V is TRBV7-2 and J is TRBJ2-7; D is unclear. Germline loops: CDR1 SGHTA, CDR2 FQGNSA. The ends were cut back, 4 bases at V and 3 bases at J, with 4 bases in the middle. This CDR3 is built from 11 residues. CDR3 nucleotide sequence: TGTGCCAGCAGCTCCTTCTACGAGCAGTACTTC. Protein sequence: CASSSFYEQYF.

For the CDR3, the DNA is TGTGCCTGGAGTCGGGGGGTGAGAGAGACCCAGTACTTC. Translating gives CAWSRGVRETQYF. J is TRBJ2-5 and V is TRBV30; 7 bases fit TRBD2. This CDR3 contains 13 residues. From germline, CDR1 is GTSNPN and CDR2 SVGIG (reference sequence). The J segment lost 4 bases and the V segment lost 2 bases, leaving 4 bases of the junction unmatched.

The chain links TRBV29-1 to TRBJ1-2; 8 nucleotides align to TRBD1. The CDR3 is made up of 15 amino acids. J was trimmed by 4 bases and V by 0 bases; bases with no gene match: 7. Germline CDR1 and CDR2: SQVTM and ANQGSEA. The CDR3 reads CSVEDLDRAGYGYTF. DNA for the CDR3: TGCAGCGTTGAAGATTTGGACAGGGCGGGCTATGGCTACACCTTC. Full variable domain (rest looked up from reference TRBV29-1 and TRBJ1-2): SAVISQKPSRDICQRGTSLTIQCQVDSQVTMMFWYRQQPGQSLTLIATANQGSEATYESGFVIDKFPISRPNLTFSTLTVSNMSPEDSSIYLCSVEDLDRAGYGYTFGSGTRLTVV.

With respect to this clone: Other nucleotide sequences in the sample specify the same CDR3. This rearrangement joins TRBV5-6 to TRBJ1-2; D is undetermined. Per the germline V gene, CDR1 is SGHDT and CDR2 is YYEEEE. This CDR3 has 11 amino acids. V lost 2 bases and J 6 bases, leaving 5 bases between the germline ends. In DNA, the CDR3 is TGTGCCAGCAGCTTAGGGAATGGCTACACCTTC. As protein: CASSLGNGYTF. Full variable domain (rest looked up from reference TRBV5-6 and TRBJ1-2): DAGVTQSPTHLIKTRGQQVTLRCSPKSGHDTVSWYQQALGQGPQFIFQYYEEEERQRGNFPDRFSGHQFPNYSSELNVNALLLGDSALYLCASSLGNGYTFGSGTRLTVV.

CDR3 sequence (DNA): TGTGCCAGCAGCCCTAGGGGGTCAGGTACGCAGTATTTT. Amino acid sequence: CASSPRGSGTQYF. This sequence joins TRBV7-6 and TRBJ2-3, with a possible D match to TRBD1 (6 bases). CDR3 length: 13 residues. Germline V gene data show CDR1 as SGHVS and CDR2 as FNYEAQ. The V end was cut by 5 bases, the J end by 8 bases, with 14 bases between.

This chain joins TRBV27 and TRBJ2-7, with D possibly TRBD2 on 5 matching bases. The CDR3 length is 14 residues. The V gene's germline CDR1 is MNHEY and CDR2 SMNVEV (reference sequence). The V gene lost 7 bases and the J gene lost 0 bases, with 13 bases spanning the gap. The DNA for the CDR3 is TGTGCCAGCACCCCGGGTAGCGCCTCCTACGAGCAGTACTTC. This translates into CASTPGSASYEQYF.

This rearrangement joins TRBV5-6 to TRBJ2-5; a weak D match, TRBD2 (6 bases). V shed 1 base and J shed 5 bases, with 12 bases lying between them. Germline lookup yields CDR1 SGHDT and CDR2 YYEEEE. This CDR3 has 14 amino acids. DNA of the CDR3: TGTGCCAGCAGCTTGTCTGGCGGAGGGGAGACCCAGTACTTC. The encoded protein is CASSLSGGGETQYF. The full variable domain, with the rest looked up from reference TRBV5-6 and TRBJ2-5, is DAGVTQSPTHLIKTRGQQVTLRCSPKSGHDTVSWYQQALGQGPQFIFQYYEEEERQRGNFPDRFSGHQFPNYSSELNVNALLLGDSALYLCASSLSGGGETQYFGPGTRLLVL.

The V call is TRBV6-5, the J call TRBJ1-1; 8 bases are a match to TRBD1. The trim removed 2 bases at V and 1 base at J, leaving 0 bases unmatched. Per germline, CDR1 MNHEY and CDR2 SVGAGI. The CDR3 length is 14 residues. The CDR3 region has the DNA TGTGCCAGCAGTTACGACAGGGGGAACACTGAAGCTTTCTTT. This codes for CASSYDRGNTEAFF.

This chain uses TRBV9 with TRBJ2-7; 7 bases match TRBD1. J lost 2 bases, V lost 2 bases, and 7 bases had no gene match. CDR1 is SGDLS, CDR2 YYNGEE, per germline. The CDR3 has 15 amino acids. CDR3 region: CASSVTGATTYEQYF. The CDR3 nucleotides are TGTGCCAGCAGCGTTACAGGGGCAACGACCTACGAGCAGTACTTC.

This clone was recorded only once. The chain carries TRBV7-9 and TRBJ2-3; D remains ambiguous. V lost 8 bases to trimming and J lost 0 bases, with 6 bases between them. CDR3 length: 12 residues. The germline V gene encodes CDR1 SEHNR and CDR2 FQNEAQ (reference sequence). The CDR3 DNA reads as TGTGCCAGCGCAGATAGCACAGATACGCAGTATTTT. This sequence encodes CASADSTDTQYF.

This clone has just one count. The rearrangement uses TRBV10-3 and TRBJ2-5; D remains unclear. This CDR3 comprises 11 residues. V was pared by 0 bases and J by 4 bases, with 0 bases between. Germline loops: CDR1 ENHRY, CDR2 SYGVKD. The CDR3 loop is CAISESETQYF. CDR3 sequence (DNA): TGTGCCATCAGTGAGTCAGAGACCCAGTACTTC.

This clone was detected only once. The J gene is TRBJ2-5, the V gene TRBV7-9; D is undetermined. This CDR3 is 13 amino acids long. Germline CDR1 SEHNR, CDR2 FQNEAQ (reference sequence). Trimming cost V 8 bases and J 1 base, with 11 bases left between them. CDR3 in amino acids: CASAHGPQETQYF. The CDR3 nucleotides are TGTGCCAGCGCACACGGACCCCAAGAGACCCAGTACTTC.

The chain couples TRBV6-5 to TRBJ1-2, with D tentatively TRBD1 (5 bases). CDR3 size: 14 residues. The V and J ends lost 5 bases and 2 bases respectively, with 12 bases between them. CDR1 and CDR2 (germline): MNHEY, SVGAGI. The CDR3 is CASSPRQPNYGYTF. DNA for the CDR3: TGTGCCAGCAGTCCCAGACAGCCCAACTATGGCTACACCTTC.

The gene calls are TRBV19 and TRBJ1-5, with a weak D call TRBD1 (5 bases). The germline V and J ends were trimmed by 8 bases and 4 bases, with 15 bases remaining between them. This CDR3 has 14 residues. CDR1 LNHDA and CDR2 SQIVND come from the germline V gene (reference sequence). Here the CDR3 DNA reads TGTGCCAGTGCCTTTGGGGGGAGGAATCAGCCCCAGCATTTT. Encoded protein: CASAFGGRNQPQHF.